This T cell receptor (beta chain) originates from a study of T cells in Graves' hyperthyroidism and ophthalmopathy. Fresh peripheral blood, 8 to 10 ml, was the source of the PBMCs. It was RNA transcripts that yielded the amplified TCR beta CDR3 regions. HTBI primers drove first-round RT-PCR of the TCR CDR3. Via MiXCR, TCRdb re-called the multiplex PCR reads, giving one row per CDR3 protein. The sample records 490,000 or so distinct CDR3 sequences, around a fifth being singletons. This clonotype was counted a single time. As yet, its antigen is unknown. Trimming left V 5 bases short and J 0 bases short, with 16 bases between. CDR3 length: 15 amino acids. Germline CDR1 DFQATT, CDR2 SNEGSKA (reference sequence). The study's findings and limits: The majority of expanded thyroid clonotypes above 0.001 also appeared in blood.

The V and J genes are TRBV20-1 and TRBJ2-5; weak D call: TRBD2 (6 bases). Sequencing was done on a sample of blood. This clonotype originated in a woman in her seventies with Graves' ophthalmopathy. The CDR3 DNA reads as TGCAGTGCTGGAGGAAAAGGGGACTACCAAGAGACCCAGTACTTC. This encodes CSAGGKGDYQETQYF.